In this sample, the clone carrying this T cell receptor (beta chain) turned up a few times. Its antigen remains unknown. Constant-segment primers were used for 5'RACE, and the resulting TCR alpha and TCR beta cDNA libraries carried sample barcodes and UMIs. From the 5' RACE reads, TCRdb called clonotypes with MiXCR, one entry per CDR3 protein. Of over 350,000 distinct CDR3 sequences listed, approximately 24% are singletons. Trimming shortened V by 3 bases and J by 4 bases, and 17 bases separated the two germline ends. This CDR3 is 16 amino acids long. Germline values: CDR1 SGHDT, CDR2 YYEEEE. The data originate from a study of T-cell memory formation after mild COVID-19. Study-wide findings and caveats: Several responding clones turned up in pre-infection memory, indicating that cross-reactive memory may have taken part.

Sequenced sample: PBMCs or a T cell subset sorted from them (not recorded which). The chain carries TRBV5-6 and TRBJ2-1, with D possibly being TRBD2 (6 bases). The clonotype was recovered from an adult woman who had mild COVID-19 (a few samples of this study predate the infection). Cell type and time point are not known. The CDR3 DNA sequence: TGTGCCAGCAGCTCGTGGCATCGGGGGAGGTACAATGAGCAGTTCTTC. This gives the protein CASSSWHRGRYNEQFF.